This T cell receptor beta chain was retrieved from a study of beta chain features in type 1 diabetes. Study-wide points: TCRB CDR3 length was moderately but significantly reduced in all four CD4+ subsets of Type 1 diabetes patients.

As every portion of the isolated RNA was reverse transcribed, the sequencing read expressed TCRB transcripts. The data were produced by immunoSEQ multiplex PCR, yet TCRdb's version contains in-frame clones alone and is incomplete. Of about 340,000 clones listed, 13% were seen once; the top ten hold about 0.015%. Averaging roughly 100 mL, one heparinised blood draw was given by each donor. Germline CDR1 and CDR2: MNHEY and SVGAGI. V gave up 7 bases and J gave up 6 bases; unmatched junction bases: 6. The CDR3 length is 13 residues. This clone was recorded a few times. Its antigen is unknown. The sample consisted of naive CD4+ T cells from blood. This receptor was identified in a woman under 30 with type 1 diabetes. V usage is TRBV6-5 and J usage is TRBJ1-2; 9 bases agree with TRBD1. The CDR3 loop reads CASTKTGGNGYTF. In DNA form, the CDR3 reads TGTGCCAGCACCAAGACAGGGGGTAATGGCTACACCTTC.